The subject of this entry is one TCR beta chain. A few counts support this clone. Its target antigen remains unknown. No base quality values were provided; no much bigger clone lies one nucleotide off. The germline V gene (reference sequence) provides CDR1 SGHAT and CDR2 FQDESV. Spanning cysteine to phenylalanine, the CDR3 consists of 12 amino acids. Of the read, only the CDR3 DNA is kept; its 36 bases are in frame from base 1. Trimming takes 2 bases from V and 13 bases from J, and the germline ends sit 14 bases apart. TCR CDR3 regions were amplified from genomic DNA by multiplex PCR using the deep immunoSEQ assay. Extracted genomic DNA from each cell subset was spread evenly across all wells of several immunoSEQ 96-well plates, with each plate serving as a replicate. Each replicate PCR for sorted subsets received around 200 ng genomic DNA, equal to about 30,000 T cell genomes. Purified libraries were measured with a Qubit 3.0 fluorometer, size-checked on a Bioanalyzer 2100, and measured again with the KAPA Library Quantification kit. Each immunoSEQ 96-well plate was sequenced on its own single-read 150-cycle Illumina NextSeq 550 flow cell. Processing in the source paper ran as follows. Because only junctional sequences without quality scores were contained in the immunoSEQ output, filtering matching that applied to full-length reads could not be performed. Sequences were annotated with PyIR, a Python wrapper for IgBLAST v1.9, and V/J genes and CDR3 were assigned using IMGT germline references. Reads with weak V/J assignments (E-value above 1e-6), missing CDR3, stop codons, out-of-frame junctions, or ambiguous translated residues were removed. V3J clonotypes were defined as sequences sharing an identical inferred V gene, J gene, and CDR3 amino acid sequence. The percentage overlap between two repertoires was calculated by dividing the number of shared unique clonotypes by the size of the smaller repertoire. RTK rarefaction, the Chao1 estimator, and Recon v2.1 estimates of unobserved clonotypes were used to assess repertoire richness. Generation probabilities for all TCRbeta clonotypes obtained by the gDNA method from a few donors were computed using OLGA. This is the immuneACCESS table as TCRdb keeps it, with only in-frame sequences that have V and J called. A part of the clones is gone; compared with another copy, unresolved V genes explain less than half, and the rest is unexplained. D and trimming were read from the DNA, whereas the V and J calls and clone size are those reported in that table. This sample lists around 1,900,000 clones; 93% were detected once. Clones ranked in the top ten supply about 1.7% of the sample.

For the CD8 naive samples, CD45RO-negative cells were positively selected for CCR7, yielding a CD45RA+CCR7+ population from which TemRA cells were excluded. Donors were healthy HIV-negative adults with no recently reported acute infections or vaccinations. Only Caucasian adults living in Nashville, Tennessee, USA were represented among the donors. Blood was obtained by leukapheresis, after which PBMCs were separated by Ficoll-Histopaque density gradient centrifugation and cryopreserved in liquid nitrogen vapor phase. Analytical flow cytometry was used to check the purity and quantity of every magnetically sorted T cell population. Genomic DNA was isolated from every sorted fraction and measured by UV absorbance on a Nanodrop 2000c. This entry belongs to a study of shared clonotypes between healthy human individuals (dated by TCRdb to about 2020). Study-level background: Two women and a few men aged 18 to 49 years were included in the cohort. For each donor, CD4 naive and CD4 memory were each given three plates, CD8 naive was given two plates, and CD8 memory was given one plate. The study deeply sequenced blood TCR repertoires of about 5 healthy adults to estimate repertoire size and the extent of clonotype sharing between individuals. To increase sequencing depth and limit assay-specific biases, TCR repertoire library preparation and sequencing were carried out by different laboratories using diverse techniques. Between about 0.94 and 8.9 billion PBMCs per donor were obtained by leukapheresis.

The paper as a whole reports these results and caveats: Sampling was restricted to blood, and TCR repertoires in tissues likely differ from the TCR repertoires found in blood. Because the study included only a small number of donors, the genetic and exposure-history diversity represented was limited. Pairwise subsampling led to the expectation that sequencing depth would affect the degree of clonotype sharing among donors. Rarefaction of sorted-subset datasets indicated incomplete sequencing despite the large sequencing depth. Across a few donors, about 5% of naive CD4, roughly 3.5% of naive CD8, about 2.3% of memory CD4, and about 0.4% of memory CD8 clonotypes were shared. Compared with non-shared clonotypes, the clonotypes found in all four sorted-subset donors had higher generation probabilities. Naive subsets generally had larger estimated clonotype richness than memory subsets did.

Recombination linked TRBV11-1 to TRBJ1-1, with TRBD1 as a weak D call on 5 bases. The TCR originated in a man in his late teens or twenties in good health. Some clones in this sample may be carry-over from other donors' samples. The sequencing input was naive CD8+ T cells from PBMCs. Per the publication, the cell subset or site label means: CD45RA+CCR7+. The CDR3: CASSLLGGRGFF. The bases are TGTGCCAGCAGCTTACTCGGAGGTAGGGGTTTCTTT.